This T cell receptor (beta chain) was sequenced during a study of blood T cell repertoires in COVID-19. Study information: COVID-19 samples from acute and convalescent phases originated in the United States, Italy and Spain. The cDNA or gDNA used as material had been derived from T cells, B-cell-depleted T cells, or PBMCs.

In the source study's methods: Amplification from reference gene primers served as the basis for estimated nucleated cell counts. Clones were sequenced by immunoSEQ multiplex PCR, and TCRdb holds only the in-frame ones, with some missing. That table gives V, J and clone size, and the DNA gave D and trimming. This sample has fewer than 300,000 clones, with roughly 80% found just once. V was clipped by 0 bases and J by 7 bases, with 9 bases between them. Germline-derived CDR1 and CDR2 are MNHEY and SVGAGI. The length of the CDR3 is 14 residues. The chain is built from TRBV6-5 and TRBJ1-4, with D maybe TRBD1 (5 bases). This TCR was sampled from a woman aged 50 to 60 who had recovered from COVID-19. The sample was peripheral blood. This chain's CDR3 is CASSYSQGLEKLFF. CDR3 bases: TGTGCCAGCAGTTACTCTCAGGGCCTTGAAAAACTGTTTTTT.